This note documents a single T cell receptor (beta chain) sequence. Its cognate antigen is unknown. This sample is part of a study of cytomegalovirus exposure and HLA in healthy donors. Points from the study as a whole: The study listed some 160 cytomegalovirus-associated TCR beta chains.

The CDR3 runs 15 residues. From germline, CDR1 is MNHEY and CDR2 SVGAGI. The V end was cut by 2 bases, the J end by 0 bases, with 7 bases between. Method: immunoSEQ multiplex PCR; TCRdb's copy keeps in-frame clones and lacks some. Of some 170,000 clones listed, around 92% are singletons. What was sequenced was PBMCs. The source of this sequence is a woman younger than 35 in good health and CMV-seropositive. V usage is TRBV6-5 and J usage is TRBJ2-2; D perhaps matches TRBD1 (6 bases). The CDR3 nucleotides are TGTGCCAGCAGTTACGGGACAACGAACACCGGGGAGCTGTTTTTT. Translation: CASSYGTTNTGELFF.